This entry concerns a single TCR beta chain. As yet, its antigen is unknown. Germline values: CDR1 SGHNT, CDR2 YYREEE (reference sequence). The V gene lost 2 bases and the J gene lost 1 base, with 6 bases spanning the gap. There are 13 residues in the CDR3. This sample is drawn from a study of CD8+ T cells in alopecia areata. Whole-study results and caveats: Normal skin's resident alphabeta T cells are sequenced alongside lesional scalp T cells. Sharing of TCRs across patients appeared less clear than in mice, possibly for HLA-related reasons. Compared with normal scalp, lesional scalp had higher clonality and more expanded CD8+ clones.

The authors sorted CD4+ and CD8+ T cells from PBMCs. Extracted RNA was reverse transcribed into cDNA, the sequencing template. Method: immunoSEQ multiplex PCR; TCRdb's copy keeps in-frame clones and lacks some. The repertoire holds about 200,000 clones, with more than 55% as singletons. Sequenced sample: CD8+ T cells sorted from blood. This chain uses TRBV5-4 with TRBJ1-1; the D gene is possibly TRBD1 (5 bases). The TCR originated in a human donor in good health. This CDR3 is CASSFRGNTEAFF. CDR3 sequence (DNA): TGTGCCAGCAGCTTTAGGGGGAACACTGAAGCTTTCTTT.